A selection of T cell receptor beta chains follows, all from one sample in a study of blood T cell repertoires in COVID-19. TCRdb keeps only in-frame clones here, not all; method: immunoSEQ multiplex PCR. Here the sample spans approximately 310,000 clones, more than 75% being singletons. Material for sequencing was peripheral blood. These receptors originate from a woman aged 45-65 years who had recovered from COVID-19. CDR3s include the opening cysteine and the closing phenylalanine or tryptophan. A D gene is named only where the DNA matches it firmly. Not every row has a clone size; where given, it reads once, few, many or a size class.

>TRBV10-3|.|TRBD1|TRBJ2-1
TGTGCCATCAGTGAGCCGGGACAGGGGGTAGGAGAGCAGTTCTTC
CAISEPGQGVGEQFF
>TRBV3-1/TRBV3-2|.|TRBD1|TRBJ1-2
TGTGCCAGCAGCCCTCATTCGGGGACAGGGGGCGGTGGCTACACCTTC
CASSPHSGTGGGGYTF
>TRBV28|.|TRBD2|TRBJ2-5
TGTGCCAGCAGTTCCGGGACTAGCGGGTTGAGAGAGACCCAGTACTTC
CASSSGTSGLRETQYF
>TRBV29-1|once|.|TRBJ1-5
TGCAGCGGAGGAGAACCGGGGAATCAGCCCCAGCATTTT
CSGGEPGNQPQHF
>TRBV10-3|.|.|TRBJ2-7
TGTGCCATCCAACAGGCCGGGACTGACCTCCACGAGCAGTACTTC
CAIQQAGTDLHEQYF
>TRBV28|.|.|TRBJ2-3
TGTGCCAGCAGTTTACGGAGCACAGATACGCAGTATTTT
CASSLRSTDTQYF
>TRBV6-5|.|TRBD1|TRBJ1-2
TGTGCCAGCAGTTACGAACCACAGGGGGCGCGAGGCTACACCTTC
CASSYEPQGARGYTF
>TRBV9|.|TRBD1|TRBJ2-7
TGTGCCAGCAGCCCGGTGACAGGGTCGGACGAGCAGTACTTC
CASSPVTGSDEQYF
>TRBV2|.|.|TRBJ1-2
TGTGCCAGCAGTGAAGACTTTTTGGGCTACACCTTC
CASSEDFLGYTF
>TRBV20-1|.|.|TRBJ1-1
TGCAGTATCGGAGGGAACACTGAAGCTTTCTTT
CSIGGNTEAFF
>TRBV11-2|.|TRBD1|TRBJ1-4
TGTGCCAGCAGCTTAGTCGCAGGGGGGAATGAAAAACTGTTTTTT
CASSLVAGGNEKLFF
>TRBV4-1|.|TRBD1|TRBJ2-1
TGCGCCAGCAGTAGTACAGGGGGCGCCTACAATGAGCAGTTCTTC
CASSSTGGAYNEQFF
>TRBV29-1|.|TRBD1|TRBJ2-3
TGCAGCGTGGACAGGGACACAGATACGCAGTATTTT
CSVDRDTDTQYF
>TRBV10-3|.|.|TRBJ2-5
TGTGCCATCAGTGGGCAAGCGGGCTCTCAAGAGACCCAGTACTTC
CAISGQAGSQETQYF
>TRBV19|.|TRBD2|TRBJ2-1
TGTGCCAGTAGTATTAACGGGAGGGATCCCGACAGCCGGGGTGAGCAGTTCTTC
CASSINGRDPDSRGEQFF
>TRBV7-8|once|TRBD1|TRBJ1-2
TGTGCCAGCAGCTCTCAGACAGGGGTGGGCTACACCTTC
CASSSQTGVGYTF
>TRBV14|.|.|TRBJ1-1
TGTGCCAGCAGCCAGCGAACGCGGGGGCACACTGAAGCTTTCTTT
CASSQRTRGHTEAFF
>TRBV28|.|TRBD2|TRBJ2-2
TGTGCCAGCAGTGCCGGGAGGGTTGTGACCGGGGAGCTGTTTTTT
CASSAGRVVTGELFF
>TRBV6-5|.|TRBD1|TRBJ1-2
TGTGCCAGCAGTCAGGGGGCGCATGGCTACACCTTC
CASSQGAHGYTF
>TRBV10-3|few|.|TRBJ2-7
TGTGCCATCAGTGAGTCGCAGGGTAAGCAGTACTTC
CAISESQGKQYF
>TRBV19|.|TRBD2|TRBJ2-1
TGTGCCAGTAGTATAGTGGGTAGCGGGGGGCCCAATGAGCAGTTCTTC
CASSIVGSGGPNEQFF
>TRBV5-6|.|TRBD2|TRBJ2-2
TGTGCCAGCAGCTTGGGTAGCGGGGTCACCGGGGAGCTGTTTTTT
CASSLGSGVTGELFF
>TRBV13|.|.|TRBJ2-1
TGTGCCAGCAGTTTCACAACCCCCCTACGGCGGGGTGTAAGGGATGAGCAGTTCTTC
CASSFTTPLRRGVRDEQFF
>TRBV7-8|.|TRBD1|TRBJ2-1
TGTGCCAGCAGCAAAAGTCCGGACAGGGGCTCCTACAATGAGCAGTTCTTC
CASSKSPDRGSYNEQFF
>TRBV30|.|TRBD2|TRBJ2-7
TGTGCCTGGGGGATGAGCGGGGGTCGGTACGAGCAGTACTTC
CAWGMSGGRYEQYF
>TRBV5-1|.|.|TRBJ1-1
TGCGCCAGCAGCTTCGGTCGGGGAATGAACACTGAAGCTTTCTTT
CASSFGRGMNTEAFF
>TRBV7-2|.|TRBD2|TRBJ2-1
TGTGCCAGCAGCAAGCTGAGCGGGAGACCCCACAATGAGCAGTTCTTC
CASSKLSGRPHNEQFF
>TRBV3-1/TRBV3-2|.|.|TRBJ1-5
TGTGCCAGCAGTCAACCAGGGGACAATCAGCCCCAGCATTTT
CASSQPGDNQPQHF
>TRBV25-1|.|.|TRBJ2-1
TGTGCCAGCAGTGAAGCGATGGGGGGAAGCTCCTACAATGAGCAGTTCTTC
CASSEAMGGSSYNEQFF
>TRBV18|.|TRBD1|TRBJ2-3
TGTGCCAGCTCACCAGGGCAGGGGGCGGCCGGGGCGCAGTATTTT
CASSPGQGAAGAQYF